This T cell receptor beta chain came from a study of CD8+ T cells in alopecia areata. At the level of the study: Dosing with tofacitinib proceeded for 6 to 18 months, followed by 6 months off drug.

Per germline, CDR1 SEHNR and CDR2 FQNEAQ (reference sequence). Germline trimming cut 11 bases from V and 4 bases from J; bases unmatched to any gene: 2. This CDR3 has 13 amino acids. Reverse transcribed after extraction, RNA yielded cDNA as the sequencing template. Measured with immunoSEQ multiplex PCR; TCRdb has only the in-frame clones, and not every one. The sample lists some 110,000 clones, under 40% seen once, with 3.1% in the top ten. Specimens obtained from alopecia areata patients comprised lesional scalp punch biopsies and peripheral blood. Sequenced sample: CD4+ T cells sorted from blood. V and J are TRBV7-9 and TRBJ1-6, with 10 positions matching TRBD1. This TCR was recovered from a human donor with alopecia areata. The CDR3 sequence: CAGGQGYNSPLHF. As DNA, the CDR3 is TGTGCCGGGGGACAGGGGTATAATTCACCCCTCCACTTT.